A selection of T cell receptor beta chains follows, all from one sample in a study of blood T cell repertoires in COVID-19. Data came from immunoSEQ multiplex PCR; TCRdb stores just in-frame clones and leaves some out. The sample lists roughly 200,000 clones; 85% to 90% were seen once. The sequencing sample was made of PBMCs or T cells enriched from blood (not recorded which). The receptors here all came from a young man who had recovered from COVID-19. The CDR3 runs from the conserved cysteine through the conserved F or W. A D gene is named only where the DNA matches it firmly. For some rows the clone size is stated as once, few or many, or as a class when expanded; others skip it.

clone_size	d_call	v_call	j_call	cdr3_length	cdr3_aa	cdr3_nt
NA	NA	TRBV7-8	TRBJ1-1	14	CASSRGVVGAEAFF	TGTGCCAGCAGCCGAGGGGTAGTTGGAGCTGAAGCTTTCTTT
NA	NA	TRBV1	TRBJ1-2	14	CTSRPGGLNYGYTF	TGCACCAGCAGACCGGGGGGTCTGAACTATGGCTACACCTTC
NA	NA	TRBV18	TRBJ2-7	14	CASSQEEGGYEQYF	TGTGCCAGCTCACAGGAAGAGGGCGGCTACGAGCAGTACTTC
NA	TRBD1	TRBV7-2	TRBJ1-6	15	CASSPRTGFNSPLHF	TGTGCCAGCAGCCCCCGGACAGGGTTTAATTCACCCCTCCACTTT
NA	TRBD2	TRBV3-1/TRBV3-2	TRBJ2-7	15	CASSLTRDYFDEQYF	TGTGCCAGCAGCCTGACCAGGGACTATTTTGACGAGCAGTACTTC
NA	TRBD2	TRBV20-1	TRBJ2-3	21	CSASRGAKWAGGCSGTDTQYF	TGCAGTGCTAGTCGGGGGGCTAAGTGGGCGGGAGGGTGCTCCGGCACAGATACGCAGTATTTT
NA	NA	TRBV18	TRBJ2-6	17	CASSPEAEIAGANVLTF	TGTGCCAGCTCACCAGAAGCGGAGATAGCGGGGGCCAACGTCCTGACTTTC
NA	TRBD1	TRBV7-9	TRBJ1-5	16	CASSLGVTGLNQPQHF	TGTGCCAGCAGCTTAGGGGTGACAGGGCTCAATCAGCCCCAGCATTTT
NA	TRBD1	TRBV29-1	TRBJ1-1	11	CSVAGQGEAFF	TGCAGCGTTGCCGGACAGGGCGAAGCTTTCTTT
NA	TRBD1	TRBV5-1	TRBJ1-1	16	CASSAGTGVSNTEAFF	TGCGCCAGCAGCGCTGGGACAGGGGTATCGAACACTGAAGCTTTCTTT
NA	TRBD1	TRBV5-1	TRBJ1-2	13	CASSETGAYGYTF	TGCGCCAGCAGCGAAACAGGGGCCTATGGCTACACCTTC
NA	NA	TRBV2	TRBJ1-1	16	CASSENPGTRRAEAFF	TGTGCCAGCAGTGAAAATCCCGGGACTCGGAGGGCTGAAGCTTTCTTT
NA	TRBD2	TRBV11-3	TRBJ2-1	16	CASSLRGGGGINEQFF	TGTGCCAGCAGCTTACGGGGCGGCGGGGGGATCAATGAGCAGTTCTTC
NA	NA	TRBV11-2	TRBJ1-1	13	CASTRGQNTEAFF	TGTGCCAGCACCAGGGGACAGAACACTGAAGCTTTCTTT
NA	NA	TRBV6-2/TRBV6-3	TRBJ1-6	14	CASSSSSYNSPLHF	TGTGCCAGCAGTTCGAGCTCCTATAATTCACCCCTCCACTTT
NA	TRBD2	TRBV4-2	TRBJ2-1	14	CASSQLAGRDEQFF	TGTGCCAGCAGCCAACTAGCGGGGAGGGATGAGCAGTTCTTC
NA	NA	TRBV7-9	TRBJ1-1	16	CASSLVVGGANTEAFF	TGTGCCAGCAGCTTAGTCGTTGGGGGCGCGAACACTGAAGCTTTCTTT
NA	NA	TRBV2	TRBJ1-3	13	CASNGDSGNTIYF	TGTGCCAGCAACGGGGACTCTGGAAACACCATATATTTT
NA	TRBD1	TRBV18	TRBJ1-1	15	CASSRGTDMNTEAFF	TGTGCCAGCTCAAGAGGGACAGACATGAACACTGAAGCTTTCTTT
NA	TRBD1	TRBV11-2	TRBJ2-7	15	CASSTWDREIYEQYF	TGTGCCAGCAGCACCTGGGACAGGGAAATATACGAGCAGTACTTC
NA	NA	TRBV30	TRBJ1-5	15	CAWTGHGGSNQPQHF	TGTGCCTGGACGGGTCACGGGGGTAGCAATCAGCCCCAGCATTTT
few	NA	TRBV11-2	TRBJ2-7	15	CASSSTRGNIYEQYF	TGTGCCAGCAGCTCAACTAGAGGGAATATCTACGAGCAGTACTTC
NA	NA	TRBV6-6	TRBJ2-1	14	CASSSPSSGNEQFF	TGTGCCAGCAGTTCTCCCTCCTCCGGCAATGAGCAGTTCTTC
NA	NA	TRBV28	TRBJ2-1	16	CASSSFGPSSYNEQFF	TGTGCCAGCAGCTCATTCGGCCCCTCTAGCTACAATGAGCAGTTCTTC
NA	TRBD2	TRBV10-3	TRBJ2-1	18	CAISEWIAGVGTYNEQFF	TGTGCCATCAGTGAGTGGATAGCGGGAGTGGGGACCTACAATGAGCAGTTCTTC
NA	TRBD2	TRBV2	TRBJ2-1	15	CASRYLAGGFDEQFF	TGTGCCAGCAGGTATTTAGCGGGTGGTTTTGATGAGCAGTTCTTC
NA	TRBD1	TRBV6-1	TRBJ1-5	16	CASSKAGTDSNQPQHF	TGTGCCAGCAGTAAAGCGGGGACAGATAGCAATCAGCCCCAGCATTTT
NA	TRBD2	TRBV7-2	TRBJ2-1	11	CASSASGRKFF	TGTGCCAGCAGCGCAAGCGGGAGGAAGTTCTTC
NA	NA	TRBV6-5	TRBJ1-1	15	CASSPWEGLDTEAFF	TGTGCCAGCAGTCCTTGGGAGGGTTTGGACACTGAAGCTTTCTTT
NA	TRBD2	TRBV6-5	TRBJ2-3	15	CASSRTSGIADTQYF	TGTGCCAGCAGTAGGACTAGCGGGATCGCAGATACGCAGTATTTT
NA	TRBD1	TRBV4-1	TRBJ2-2	19	CASSQLLLSRTGNTGELFF	TGCGCCAGCAGCCAACTTCTCTTGTCCCGGACAGGGAACACCGGGGAGCTGTTTTTT
NA	TRBD2	TRBV7-8	TRBJ2-1	16	CASSVSGGPVYNEQFF	TGTGCCAGCAGCGTAAGCGGGGGGCCGGTCTACAATGAGCAGTTCTTC
NA	NA	TRBV24-1	TRBJ2-1	17	CATSDPDSQSSYNEQFF	TGTGCCACCAGTGACCCGGACTCCCAGAGCTCCTACAATGAGCAGTTCTTC
NA	NA	TRBV14	TRBJ1-2	16	CASSQVNMPAGSGYTF	TGTGCCAGCAGCCAAGTGAACATGCCCGCGGGCTCGGGCTACACCTTC
NA	NA	TRBV11-3	TRBJ2-3	15	CASSTGTPSTDTQYF	TGTGCCAGCTCAACCGGGACACCTAGCACAGATACGCAGTATTTT
NA	NA	TRBV2	TRBJ2-2	15	CASSERGTHTGELFF	TGTGCCAGCAGTGAACGTGGGACTCACACCGGGGAGCTGTTTTTT
NA	NA	TRBV19	TRBJ2-4	15	CASSMEDRNLNIQYF	TGTGCCAGTAGTATGGAGGACAGAAACCTAAACATTCAGTACTTC
NA	TRBD2	TRBV28	TRBJ2-7	17	CASSTILAGERSYEQYF	TGTGCCAGCAGTACAATACTAGCGGGGGAGAGGTCCTACGAGCAGTACTTC